Listed below are T cell receptor beta chains from one sample, sequenced in a study of early T cells in non-severe SARS-CoV-2 infection. TCRdb ran MiXCR on the 5' RACE reads and lists one entry per CDR3 protein. This table has about 56,000 distinct CDR3 sequences, more than 9% appearing once. Sequenced sample: whole blood. Receptor source: an adult who was a healthcare worker with PCR-confirmed SARS-CoV-2 infection or an uninfected control (not recorded which). Each CDR3 is given without its conserved first and last residue. Fields, in order: V gene, J gene, CDR3 protein.

TRBV10-3	TRBJ1-1	AIRDGDLPEAF
TRBV6-2/TRBV6-3	TRBJ2-2	ASSYSNTGELF
TRBV6-4	TRBJ1-2	ASSEQGGAGYT
TRBV9	TRBJ2-3	ASSPGGTGSDTQY
TRBV2	TRBJ2-4	ASSPLAGGVNIQY
TRBV6-2/TRBV6-3	TRBJ2-7	ASSWDTTYEQY
TRBV20-1	TRBJ2-2	SARPAGTGELF
TRBV4-2	TRBJ2-1	ASSPGTSGSPTYNEQF
TRBV7-3	TRBJ2-7	ASSPTGTGNYEQY
TRBV29-1	TRBJ2-7	SVDAGMTPYEQY
TRBV3-1	TRBJ2-7	ASSLRSGGFSYEQY
TRBV14	TRBJ2-3	ASSPVQYTQY
TRBV5-1	TRBJ1-3	ASSLETGGRNTIY
TRBV7-7	TRBJ2-3	ASSHYRGIRTDTQY
TRBV7-3	TRBJ2-1	ASSPQNSLRYYNEQF
TRBV20-1	TRBJ2-7	SARDVRRYEQY
TRBV7-2	TRBJ2-3	ASSFAGRRADTQY
TRBV5-5	TRBJ1-4	ASSLNRGGEKLF
TRBV5-1	TRBJ2-7	ASSLPGPTGGEQY
TRBV5-1	TRBJ2-6	ASSFLTGANVLT
TRBV4-3	TRBJ2-2	ASSQEVADFTGELF
TRBV12-3/TRBV12-4	TRBJ1-5	ASSPYQTGQPQH
TRBV20-1	TRBJ1-2	SVLTENYGYT
TRBV19	TRBJ2-7	ASALGPTYEQY
TRBV14	TRBJ2-7	ASSQDPRWQEFYEQY
TRBV7-9	TRBJ1-2	ASSFAGAEGYGYT
TRBV7-7	TRBJ2-2	ASSRTSANTGELF
TRBV29-1	TRBJ2-1	SASTSNEQF
TRBV7-3	TRBJ1-6	ASSLQDRGYNSPLH
TRBV19	TRBJ2-7	ASSKGTGDAYEQY
TRBV19	TRBJ2-1	TSNPGLSTNEQF
TRBV4-2	TRBJ2-4	ASSQDGQEVNIQY
TRBV7-2	TRBJ2-4	VSSLGFGEWNIQY
TRBV5-6	TRBJ2-7	ASSYQGLYEQY
TRBV7-3	TRBJ1-1	ASSLNGDTGYCH
TRBV12-3/TRBV12-4	TRBJ2-1	ASSWGPSGPYNEQF
TRBV5-1	TRBJ2-2	ASSSQGGELF
TRBV9	TRBJ2-3	ASSVEAGGPPDTQY
TRBV7-3	TRBJ2-1	ASSLGGQNNEQF
TRBV12-3/TRBV12-4	TRBJ1-4	ASSSSRDGKLF
TRBV9	TRBJ2-1	ASSVADRRGNEQF
TRBV25-1	TRBJ2-7	ASRFGNSYEQY
TRBV12-3/TRBV12-4	TRBJ2-5	GSSPGGGQETQY
TRBV7-9	TRBJ1-4	ASSPGRTTNEKLF
TRBV11-2	TRBJ2-1	ASSPGAGVRRNEQF
TRBV4-3	TRBJ2-3	ASSQHPTGTGKLGDTQY